The 2 T cell receptor beta chains below all came from one sample that was sequenced in a study of Ad26.COV2.S vaccination and SARS-CoV-2 variants. The repertoire was sequenced with immunoSEQ multiplex PCR; TCRdb's copy has only in-frame clones and lacks some. The repertoire holds fewer than 600,000 clones, with roughly 87% as singletons. Treatment reported: 15 to 20 received Ad26.COV2.S at low or high dose, single or two shots; about 5 received placebo; per-sample allocation not given. The investigators took samples on day 63 after the first vaccine or placebo injection. Source: peripheral blood, taken in a trial of Ad26.COV2.S vaccine versus placebo. All receptors derive from a person between 18 and 60 years old who received the Ad26.COV2.S COVID-19 vaccine or a placebo.

The chain employs TRBV3-1 (or the pseudogene TRBV3-2) and TRBJ1-6; possible D gene TRBD1, 6 bases. The germline CDR1 and CDR2 sequences are LGHDT and YNNKEL (reference sequence). Trimming removed 11 bases at V and 8 bases at J, with 28 bases between. The CDR3 spans 17 residues. Here the CDR3 reads CARRPPGGAGGDSPLHF. The CDR3 bases are TGTGCCCGCCGCCCACCGGGGGGGGCTGGGGGGGATTCACCCCTCCACTTT.

The chain employs TRBV18 and TRBJ1-3; D unclear. Trimming took 4 bases from V and 7 from J, leaving 14 bases between them. Germline V gives CDR1 KGHSH, CDR2 LQKENI. This CDR3 has 14 residues. CDR3 in amino acids: CASSRWETANTIYF. CDR3 DNA sequence: TGTGCCAGCTCACGGTGGGAAACTGCGAACACCATATATTTT.